The TCR beta chain described here comes from a study of OX40 agonist ivuxolimab in advanced cancers. For the study at large: Enrollees could have had prior anti-PD-1, anti-PD-L1 or anti-CTLA-4 therapy, which more than 30% had received.

Whole-study findings and limits: Partial responders treated at 0.1-3.0 mg/kg exhibited clonal expansion among the lowest measured.

TCRdb keeps only in-frame clones here, not all; method: immunoSEQ multiplex PCR. In the table there are about 64,000 clones, about 89% of which are singletons. Concerning this clone itself: The antigen remains unidentified.

Germline V gene data show CDR1 as SGHVS and CDR2 as FQNEAQ. The CDR3 loop spans 18 amino acids. V dropped 5 bases and J dropped 3 bases, with 25 bases sitting between them. This clonotype originated in an adult with an advanced solid tumor such as melanoma, head and neck, liver or kidney cancer. This sample comprised CD4+ or CD8+ T cells sorted from blood, obtained in a trial of the OX40 agonist ivuxolimab. The chain employs TRBV7-8 and TRBJ1-2; possible D gene TRBD1, 6 bases. The CDR3 is CASSPRTRDTSMDYGYTF. CDR3 nucleotides: TGTGCCAGCAGCCCGCGCACCCGGGACACTTCAATGGACTATGGCTACACCTTC.